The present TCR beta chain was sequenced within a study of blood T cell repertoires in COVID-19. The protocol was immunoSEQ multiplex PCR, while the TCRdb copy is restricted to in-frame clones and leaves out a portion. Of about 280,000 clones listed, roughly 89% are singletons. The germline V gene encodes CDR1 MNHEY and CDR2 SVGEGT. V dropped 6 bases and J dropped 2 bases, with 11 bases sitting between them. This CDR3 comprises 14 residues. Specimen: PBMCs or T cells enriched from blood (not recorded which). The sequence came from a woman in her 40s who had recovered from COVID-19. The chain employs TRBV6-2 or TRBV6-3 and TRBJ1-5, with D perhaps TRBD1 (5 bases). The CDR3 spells CASSSGGGNQPQHF. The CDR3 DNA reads TGTGCCAGCAGCTCCGGGGGGGGCAATCAGCCCCAGCATTTT.